This T cell receptor beta chain originates from a study of preoperative IRX-2 immunotherapy in early breast cancer. This clone has more than one count but fewer than ten. Treatment specified: preoperative locoregional IRX-2 cytokine immunotherapy. Patients received preoperative, locoregional IRX-2 cytokine immunotherapy in a phase Ib study. TCRdb's table, derived via immunoSEQ multiplex PCR, lists solely in-frame clones and lacks some. The sample carries roughly 30,000 clones, 82% recorded once. Germline CDR1 LGHNT, CDR2 FRNRAP. J gave up 2 bases and V 8 bases, and 7 bases lay outside the gene matches. The length of the CDR3 is 14 residues.

The origin of this receptor is a human donor with breast cancer. This sequence joins TRBV12-5 and TRBJ2-7, with 9 bases that match TRBD2. The sample was gathered from a patient treated with IRX-2 immunotherapy. The CDR3 is CASTSGRAPYEQYF. DNA for the CDR3: TGTGCTAGTACTAGCGGGCGTGCCCCCTACGAGCAGTACTTC.